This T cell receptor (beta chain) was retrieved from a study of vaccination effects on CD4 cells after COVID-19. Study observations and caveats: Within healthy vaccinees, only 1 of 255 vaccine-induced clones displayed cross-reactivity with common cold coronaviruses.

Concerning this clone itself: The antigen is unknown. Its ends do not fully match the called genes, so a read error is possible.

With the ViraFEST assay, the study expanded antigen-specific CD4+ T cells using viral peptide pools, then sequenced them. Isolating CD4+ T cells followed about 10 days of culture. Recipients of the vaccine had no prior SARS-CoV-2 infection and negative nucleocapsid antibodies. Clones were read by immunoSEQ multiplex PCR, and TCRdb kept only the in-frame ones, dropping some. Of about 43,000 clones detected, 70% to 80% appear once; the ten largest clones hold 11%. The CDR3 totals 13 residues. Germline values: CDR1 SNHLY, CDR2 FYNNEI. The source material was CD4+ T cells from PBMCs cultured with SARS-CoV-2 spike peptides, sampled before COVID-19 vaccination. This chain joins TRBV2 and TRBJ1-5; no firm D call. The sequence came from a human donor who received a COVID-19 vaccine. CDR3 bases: TGTGCCAGCAGCGAAGCACCCAATCAGCCCCAGCATTTT. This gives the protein CASSEAPNQPQHF. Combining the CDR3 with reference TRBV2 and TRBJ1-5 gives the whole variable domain EPEVTQTPSHQVTQMGQEVILRCVPISNHLYFYWYRQILGQKVEFLVSFYNNEISEKSEIFDDQFSVERPDGSNFTLKIRSTKLEDSAMYFCASSEAPNQPQHFGDGTRLSIL.